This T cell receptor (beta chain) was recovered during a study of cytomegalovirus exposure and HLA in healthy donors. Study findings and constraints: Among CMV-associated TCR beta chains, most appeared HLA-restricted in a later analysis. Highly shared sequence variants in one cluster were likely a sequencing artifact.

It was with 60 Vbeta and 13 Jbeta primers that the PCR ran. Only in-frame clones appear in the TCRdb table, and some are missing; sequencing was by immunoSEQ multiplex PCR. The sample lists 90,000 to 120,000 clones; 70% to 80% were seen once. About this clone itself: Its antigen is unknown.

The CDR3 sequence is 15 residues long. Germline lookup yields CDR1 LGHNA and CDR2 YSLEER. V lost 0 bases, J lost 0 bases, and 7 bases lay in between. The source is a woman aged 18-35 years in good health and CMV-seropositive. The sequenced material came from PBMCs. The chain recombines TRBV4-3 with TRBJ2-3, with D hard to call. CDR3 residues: CASSQEEASTDTQYF. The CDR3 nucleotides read TGCGCCAGCAGCCAAGAAGAAGCTAGCACAGATACGCAGTATTTT.